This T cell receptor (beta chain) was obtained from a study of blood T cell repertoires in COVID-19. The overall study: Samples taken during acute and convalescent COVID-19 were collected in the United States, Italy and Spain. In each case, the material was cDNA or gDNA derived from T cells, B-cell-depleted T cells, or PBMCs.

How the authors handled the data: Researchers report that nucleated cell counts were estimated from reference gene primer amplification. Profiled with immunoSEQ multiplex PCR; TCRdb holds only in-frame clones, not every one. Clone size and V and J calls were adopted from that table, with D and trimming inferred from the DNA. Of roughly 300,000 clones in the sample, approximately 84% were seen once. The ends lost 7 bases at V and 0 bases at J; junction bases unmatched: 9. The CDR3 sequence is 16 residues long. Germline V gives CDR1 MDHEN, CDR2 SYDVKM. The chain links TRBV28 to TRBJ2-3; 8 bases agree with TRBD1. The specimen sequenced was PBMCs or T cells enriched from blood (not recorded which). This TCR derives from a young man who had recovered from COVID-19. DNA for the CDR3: TGTGCCAGCACCCCTCACCAGGGGGCAAGCACAGATACGCAGTATTTT. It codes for CASTPHQGASTDTQYF.